Listed here are 11 T cell receptor beta chains from one sample, sequenced in a study of blood T cell repertoires in COVID-19. Produced via immunoSEQ multiplex PCR; TCRdb's table is partial and in-frame only. Among around 250,000 clones listed, around 83% were seen once. Material: peripheral blood. The receptors were sampled from a man aged 35 to 55 with active or convalescent COVID-19.

The chain is built from TRBV24-1 and TRBJ2-2; D might be TRBD1 (5 bases). Trimming stripped 4 bases from V and 2 bases from J, with 7 bases between. Germline CDR1 reads KGHDR; CDR2 reads SFDVKD. The CDR3 sequence is 14 residues long. CDR3 coding DNA: TGTGCCACCAGTGAAGGGGTCAACACCGGGGAGCTGTTTTTT. This sequence encodes CATSEGVNTGELFF.

V usage is TRBV7-6 and J usage is TRBJ2-5, with 10 bases fitting TRBD2. The CDR3 is made up of 15 amino acids. CDR1 and CDR2 from the germline V gene are SGHVS and FNYEAQ. J gave up 7 bases and V 1 base, and 6 bases lay outside the gene matches. The CDR3 bases are TGTGCCAGCAGCTTAGTAGCGGGGGGTCCCGGGACCCAGTACTTC. Its translation is CASSLVAGGPGTQYF.

This clone appeared a few times. V usage is TRBV7-9 and J usage is TRBJ1-1; D may be TRBD1 (5 bases). The CDR3 consists of 14 residues. V was clipped by 3 bases and J by 5 bases, with 13 bases between them. Per germline, CDR1 SEHNR and CDR2 FQNEAQ (reference sequence). The CDR3 here is CASSLALGGTEAFF. The CDR3 DNA sequence: TGTGCCAGCAGCTTGGCCCTGGGGGGTACTGAAGCTTTCTTT.

The chain employs TRBV3-1 (or the pseudogene TRBV3-2) and TRBJ2-7; no clear D gene. Between the trimmed V and J ends, which lost 3 bases and 3 bases, there was a span of 9 bases. CDR3 length: 13 amino acids. Germline V gene sequence: CDR1 LGHDT, CDR2 YNNKEL (reference sequence). The CDR3, as DNA: TGTGCCAGCAGCCAGGCTGAATACTACGAGCAGTACTTC. Its protein product is CASSQAEYYEQYF.

The V and J genes are TRBV19 and TRBJ1-5, with D possibly TRBD1 on 6 matching bases. Trimming stripped 2 bases from V and 3 bases from J, with 14 bases between. In germline, CDR1 is LNHDA, CDR2 SQIVND (reference sequence). The CDR3 loop spans 16 amino acids. CDR3 DNA sequence: TGTGCCAGTAGTATAATAAGAAACAGGGACAATCAGCCCCAGCATTTT. Protein product: CASSIIRNRDNQPQHF.

The V call is TRBV30, the J call TRBJ1-6; D may be TRBD1 (5 bases). V shed 4 bases and J shed 0 bases, with 13 bases lying between them. Germline V gives CDR1 GTSNPN, CDR2 SVGIG (reference sequence). This CDR3 has 16 residues. The CDR3 loop reads CAWTPRGSSYNSPLHF. The CDR3 region has the DNA TGTGCCTGGACCCCTCGGGGGAGCTCCTATAATTCACCCCTCCACTTT.

V and J are TRBV19 and TRBJ2-6, with D maybe TRBD1 (6 bases). The CDR3 length is 16 residues. Germline CDR1 LNHDA, CDR2 SQIVND (reference sequence). The V end was cut by 7 bases, the J end by 2 bases, with 15 bases between. The CDR3 region has the DNA TGTGCCAGTATATCGGGACAATTCCCTGGGGCCAACGTCCTGACTTTC. It translates to CASISGQFPGANVLTF.

V and J are TRBV5-8 and TRBJ2-3, with a tentative D call TRBD2 (5 bases). Germline V lookup: CDR1 SGHTS, CDR2 YDEGEE. The CDR3 is made up of 15 amino acids. The V end lost 3 bases, the J end lost 5 bases, and 16 bases lay between the germline ends. The CDR3 loop reads CASSSGGRPGDTQYF. The CDR3 DNA follows: TGTGCCAGCAGCTCCGGAGGCCGTCCGGGAGATACGCAGTATTTT. The entire variable domain, with the rest obtained from reference TRBV5-8 and TRBJ2-3, is as follows: EAGVTQSPTHLIKTRGQQATLRCSPISGHTSVYWYQQALGLGLQFLLWYDEGEERNRGNFPPRFSGRQFPNYSSELNVNALELEDSALYLCASSSGGRPGDTQYFGPGTRLTVL.

V usage is TRBV5-1 and J usage is TRBJ1-2, with 8 bases fitting TRBD1. V gave up 4 bases and J gave up 7 bases; unmatched junction bases: 6. The CDR3 is 13 amino acids. The germline gives CDR1 SGHRS, CDR2 YFSETQ. CDR3: CASSHGQGSGYTF. CDR3 DNA sequence: TGCGCCAGCAGCCATGGACAGGGTAGTGGCTACACCTTC.

This rearrangement joins TRBV2 to TRBJ2-3; D possibly corresponds to TRBD1 (5 bases). With 7 bases removed from V and 3 bases from J, the gap between germline ends came to 11 bases. CDR1 and CDR2 (germline): SNHLY, FYNNEI. The CDR3 spans 13 residues. Here the CDR3 reads CASIRAGTDTQYF. The CDR3 DNA reads as TGTGCCAGCATTAGGGCAGGGACAGATACGCAGTATTTT.

This chain connects TRBV2 to TRBJ2-1; a weak D match, TRBD2 (6 bases). V gave up 4 bases and J gave up 8 bases, with 18 bases separating them. The CDR3 has 15 amino acids. CDR1 and CDR2 from the germline V gene are SNHLY and FYNNEI. As DNA, the CDR3 is TGTGCCAGCAGTGGCGGGACTGGACGTAGCCATGAGCAGTTCTTC. This gives the protein CASSGGTGRSHEQFF.